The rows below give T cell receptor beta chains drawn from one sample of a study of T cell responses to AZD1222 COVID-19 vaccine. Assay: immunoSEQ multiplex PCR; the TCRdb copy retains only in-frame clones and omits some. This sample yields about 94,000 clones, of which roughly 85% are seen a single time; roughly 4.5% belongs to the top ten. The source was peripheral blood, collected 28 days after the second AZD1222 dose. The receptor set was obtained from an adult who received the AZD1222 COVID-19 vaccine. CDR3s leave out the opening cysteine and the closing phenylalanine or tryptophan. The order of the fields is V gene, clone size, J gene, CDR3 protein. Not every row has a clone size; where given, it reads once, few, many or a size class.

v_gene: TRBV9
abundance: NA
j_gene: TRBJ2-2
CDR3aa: ASSSRTNTGELF

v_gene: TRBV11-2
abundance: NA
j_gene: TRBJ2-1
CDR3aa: ASSSRGGRYNEQF

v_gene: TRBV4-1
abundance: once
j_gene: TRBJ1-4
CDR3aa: ASGPPFGGSNEKLF

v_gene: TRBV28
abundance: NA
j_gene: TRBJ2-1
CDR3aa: ASSNSGTGGNEQF

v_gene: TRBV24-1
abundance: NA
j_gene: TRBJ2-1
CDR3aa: ATRGTDSSYNEQF

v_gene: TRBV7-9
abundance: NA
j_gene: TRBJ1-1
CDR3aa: ASSGQGRNPNTEAF

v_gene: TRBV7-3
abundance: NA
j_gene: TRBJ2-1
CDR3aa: ASSLTPGLAGQNEQF

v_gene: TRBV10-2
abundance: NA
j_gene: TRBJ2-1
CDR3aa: ASLVAGQWVGNEQF

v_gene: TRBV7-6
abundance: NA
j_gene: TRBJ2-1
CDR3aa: ASSFVPYNEQF

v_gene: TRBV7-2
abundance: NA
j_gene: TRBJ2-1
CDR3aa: ASSLVGMSNIYNEQF

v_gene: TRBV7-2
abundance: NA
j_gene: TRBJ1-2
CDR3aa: ASSRKGGNAINGYT

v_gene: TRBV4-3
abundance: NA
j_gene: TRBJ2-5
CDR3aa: ASSQTPGAGVETQY

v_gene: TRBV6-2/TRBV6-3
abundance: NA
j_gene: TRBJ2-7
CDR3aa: ASSYRTGQASSYEQY

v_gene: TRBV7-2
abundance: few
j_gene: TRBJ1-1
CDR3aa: ASSLARVWGPNTEAF

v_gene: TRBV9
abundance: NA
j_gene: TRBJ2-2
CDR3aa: ASSVDMSLYTGELF

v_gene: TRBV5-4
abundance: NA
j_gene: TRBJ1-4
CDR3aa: ASSLEGARGNEKLF

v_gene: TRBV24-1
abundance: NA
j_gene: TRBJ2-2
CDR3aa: ATTMIRDSLGTGELF

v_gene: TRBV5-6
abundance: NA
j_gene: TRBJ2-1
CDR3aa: ASRWQSNEQF

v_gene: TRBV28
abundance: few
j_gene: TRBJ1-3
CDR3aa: ASSFHGNSGNTIY

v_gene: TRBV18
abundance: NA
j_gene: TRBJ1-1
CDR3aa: ASSPGAGWGTEAF

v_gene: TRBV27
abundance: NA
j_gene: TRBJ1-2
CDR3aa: ASSLGTGAGYT

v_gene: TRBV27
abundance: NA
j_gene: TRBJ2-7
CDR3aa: ASLPLAGEYEQY

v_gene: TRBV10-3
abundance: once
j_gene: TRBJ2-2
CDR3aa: AISEAPSGPHTGELF

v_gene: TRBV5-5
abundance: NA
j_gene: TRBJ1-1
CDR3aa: ASSLGYGSEAF

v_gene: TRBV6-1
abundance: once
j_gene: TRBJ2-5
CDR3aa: ASREGPAYQETQY

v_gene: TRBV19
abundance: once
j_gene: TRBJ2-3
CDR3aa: ASSTPQGSTDTQY

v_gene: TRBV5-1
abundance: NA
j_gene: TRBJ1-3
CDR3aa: ASSLGTGQVGNTIY

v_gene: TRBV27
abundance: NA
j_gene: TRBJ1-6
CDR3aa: ASSPKWSYNSPLH

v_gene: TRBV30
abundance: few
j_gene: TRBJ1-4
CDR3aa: AWKSGYPPYNEKLF

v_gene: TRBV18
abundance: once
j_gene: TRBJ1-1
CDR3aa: ASSLGGNTEAF

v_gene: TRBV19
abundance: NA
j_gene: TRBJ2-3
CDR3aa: ASMNSGRFDDTQY

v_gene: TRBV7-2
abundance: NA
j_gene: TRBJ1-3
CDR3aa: ASSLGTVGNTIY

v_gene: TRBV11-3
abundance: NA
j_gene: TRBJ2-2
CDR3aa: ASSPTGYTGELF

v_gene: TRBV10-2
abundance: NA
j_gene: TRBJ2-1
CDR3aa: ASSLRGGAGDEQF

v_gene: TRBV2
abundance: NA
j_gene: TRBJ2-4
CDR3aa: ASRTGIDIQY

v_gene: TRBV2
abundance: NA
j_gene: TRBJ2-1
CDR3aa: ASSELDGITREDSEQF

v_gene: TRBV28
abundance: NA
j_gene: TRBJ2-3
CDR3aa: ASSLDSSTDTQY

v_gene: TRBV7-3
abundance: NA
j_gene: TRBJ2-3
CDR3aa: ASSRTSGGPSYSTDTQY

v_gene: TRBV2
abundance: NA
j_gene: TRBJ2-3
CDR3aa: ASSEGPTDTQY

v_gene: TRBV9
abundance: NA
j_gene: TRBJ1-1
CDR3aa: ASSVAGAAGTEAF

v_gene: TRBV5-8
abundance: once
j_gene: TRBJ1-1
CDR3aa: ASSWSRDRAVKAF